This T cell receptor (beta chain) was found in a study of neurological immune-mediated disorders. This clonotype was observed at least ten times. TCRdb re-derived calls from the 5' RACE reads in MiXCR, one entry per CDR3 protein. The data contain tens of thousands of distinct CDR3 sequences, around 3.5% of them singletons. This receptor was identified in a man in his sixties with multiple sclerosis. Material: PBMCs.

The CDR3 region has the DNA TGTGCCAGCAGCTTCCCTGGAAACACCATATATTTT. Translating gives CASSFPGNTIYF. The chain joins TRBV7-9 to TRBJ1-3; D not certain. The germline V and J ends were trimmed by 3 bases and 2 bases, with 2 bases remaining between them. Germline CDR1 reads SEHNR; CDR2 reads FQNEAQ (reference sequence). The CDR3 has 12 amino acids.